This is a list of T cell receptor beta chains from one sample in a study of cytomegalovirus exposure and HLA in healthy donors. Data came from immunoSEQ multiplex PCR; TCRdb stores just in-frame clones and leaves some out. The table has over 150,000 clones, 80% seen once. Sequenced input: PBMCs. These receptors were collected from a man between 25 and 39 years old in good health and CMV-seronegative. CDR3s include the opening cysteine and the closing phenylalanine or tryptophan. The D gene is left open where the match is weak. Only part of the rows carry a size: once, few, many, or a class if the clone is expanded.

clone_size	d_call	v_call	j_call	cdr3_aa	cdr3_nt
.	TRBD1	TRBV29-1	TRBJ1-1	CSVEDSGQVSIGAFF	TGCAGCGTTGAAGATAGCGGACAGGTCAGTATTGGAGCTTTCTTT
.	TRBD2	TRBV7-6	TRBJ2-3	CASSLLAGGGGTDTQYF	TGTGCCAGCAGCTTACTAGCGGGAGGAGGCGGCACAGATACGCAGTATTTT
.	.	TRBV7-9	TRBJ2-3	CASIRTNTQYF	TGTGCCAGCATCCGAACTAATACGCAGTATTTT
.	.	TRBV28	TRBJ2-7	CASSSGTRSSYEQYF	TGTGCCAGCAGCTCCGGGACAAGAAGCTCCTACGAGCAGTACTTC
once	TRBD1	TRBV27	TRBJ1-5	CASSKRTGRDQPQHF	TGTGCCAGCAGCAAACGGACAGGGAGGGATCAGCCCCAGCATTTT
.	.	TRBV5-1	TRBJ2-5	CASSFSIVGAGETQYF	TGCGCCAGCAGCTTCTCCATTGTCGGCGCAGGGGAGACCCAGTACTTC
few	TRBD2	TRBV6-1	TRBJ2-1	CASRGLAGSYNEQFF	TGTGCCAGCAGAGGACTAGCGGGTTCCTACAATGAGCAGTTCTTC
.	TRBD1	TRBV19	TRBJ2-5	CASSIGGAQGARGETQYF	TGTGCCAGTAGTATAGGGGGCGCCCAGGGGGCGCGAGGGGAGACCCAGTACTTC
.	TRBD2	TRBV19	TRBJ2-1	CASNPGTSGYNEQFF	TGTGCCAGTAACCCCGGGACTAGCGGTTACAATGAGCAGTTCTTC
once	.	TRBV7-9	TRBJ1-2	CASSLAGANYGYTF	TGCGCCAGCAGCTTAGCAGGGGCTAACTATGGCTACACCTTC
.	.	TRBV28	TRBJ1-3	CASSLELGSWGNTIYF	TGTGCCAGCAGTTTGGAACTCGGGTCTTGGGGAAACACCATATATTTT
.	TRBD1	TRBV19	TRBJ1-4	CASSSTGTGNEKLFF	TGTGCCAGTAGTAGTACCGGGACAGGGAATGAAAAACTGTTTTTT
.	TRBD1	TRBV18	TRBJ1-5	CASSPGTDPQHF	TGTGCCAGCTCACCAGGGACAGATCCCCAGCATTTT
few	.	TRBV5-4	TRBJ1-5	CASSLPNQPQHF	TGTGCCAGCAGCTTGCCAAATCAGCCCCAGCATTTT
few	.	TRBV25-1	TRBJ1-6	CASSDFPSVSPLHF	TGTGCCAGCAGTGACTTCCCGTCAGTTTCACCCCTCCACTTT
.	TRBD1	TRBV7-8	TRBJ2-7	CASSPPDRPYEQYF	TGTGCCAGCAGCCCCCCGGACAGGCCCTACGAGCAGTACTTC
.	.	TRBV6-5	TRBJ2-7	CASSYFSPGDEQYF	TGTGCCAGCAGTTACTTTAGCCCGGGTGACGAGCAGTACTTC
.	.	TRBV7-8	TRBJ1-4	CASSLRRLGGEKLFF	TGTGCCAGCAGCTTAAGGCGACTCGGTGGGGAAAAACTGTTTTTT
.	.	TRBV6-6	TRBJ2-2	CASSYSVAGTGELFF	TGTGCCAGCAGTTACTCGGTGGCCGGGACCGGGGAGCTGTTTTTT
.	.	TRBV4-3	TRBJ1-4	CASSPRTEATNEKLFF	TGCGCCAGCAGCCCACGGACAGAGGCAACTAATGAAAAACTGTTTTTT
few	TRBD2	TRBV13	TRBJ2-3	CASSLIGTSGGRAQYF	TGTGCCAGCAGCTTAATAGGGACTAGCGGGGGTAGGGCGCAGTATTTT
.	.	TRBV7-2	TRBJ2-3	CASSLGLVDTQYF	TGTGCCAGCAGCTTAGGACTAGTAGATACGCAGTATTTT
.	.	TRBV28	TRBJ1-5	CASKERGNQPQHF	TGTGCCAGCAAAGAAAGGGGAAATCAGCCCCAGCATTTT
.	.	TRBV18	TRBJ1-2	CASSPPGTGRGYTF	TGTGCCAGCTCACCACCGGGCACAGGGCGCGGCTACACCTTC
.	.	TRBV9	TRBJ2-1	CASSSQALDNEQFF	TGTGCCAGCAGCTCCCAGGCCCTTGACAATGAGCAGTTCTTC
.	.	TRBV5-6	TRBJ1-6	CASSDLGHTGSPLHF	TGTGCCAGCAGCGACCTAGGGCACACAGGCTCACCCCTCCACTTT
.	.	TRBV6-5	TRBJ2-1	CASSYGLNEQFF	TGTGCCAGCAGTTACGGCCTCAATGAGCAGTTCTTC
few	TRBD1	TRBV30	TRBJ1-2	CAWSVVRGGAGGYTF	TGTGCCTGGAGTGTAGTACGAGGGGGCGCTGGGGGCTACACCTTC
.	.	TRBV9	TRBJ2-5	CASSSTSNRVGETQYF	TGTGCCAGCAGCTCTACCTCGAACAGGGTAGGGGAGACCCAGTACTTC
.	.	TRBV27	TRBJ1-6	CASSLGQPNSPLHF	TGTGCCAGCAGTTTAGGGCAGCCCAATTCACCCCTCCACTTT
.	.	TRBV30	TRBJ2-5	CAWTHQETQYF	TGTGCCTGGACTCACCAAGAGACCCAGTACTTC
.	.	TRBV15	TRBJ2-2	CATSRQDNTGELFF	TGTGCCACCAGCCGCCAGGATAACACCGGGGAGCTGTTTTTT
.	TRBD1	TRBV6-1	TRBJ1-5	CASRQGGNQPQHF	TGTGCCAGTCGACAGGGCGGGAATCAGCCCCAGCATTTT